These 29 T cell receptor delta chains were all obtained from the same sample, sequenced in a study of gamma-delta T cells after stem cell transplantation. TCRdb made new clone calls on the RT-PCR reads using CATT. The repertoire holds some 2,500 delta-chain clones, around 21% seen once, with roughly a quarter in the top ten. The source material was gamma-delta T cells. All receptors come from a human donor. It is not recorded whose cells these are; they may come from a transplant donor.

This clone is large (0.1 to 1%) within its sample. The chain couples TRDV2 to TRDJ1, with 8 nucleotides matching TRDD3. V was clipped by 3 bases and J by 1 base; unmatched bases: 3. This CDR3 region has 14 residues. Germline values: CDR1 GEAIGNYY, CDR2 EKD. CDR3 residues: CACDLLGGTDKLIF. CDR3 DNA sequence: TGTGCCTGTGACCTACTGGGGGGCACCGATAAACTCATCTTT.

This clone is classed as medium-sized. The gene calls are TRDV2 and TRDJ3; TRDD3 aligns across 10 bases. V was pared by 0 bases and J by 2 bases, with 9 bases of the junction left unmatched. CDR1 and CDR2 from the germline V gene are GEAIGNYY and EKD. CDR3 size: 20 residues. CDR3 nucleotide sequence: TGTGCCTGTGACACCATTACTGGGGGATCCTCCCCCTGGGACACCCGACAGATGTTTTTC. It specifies CACDTITGGSSPWDTRQMFF.

In regard to this clone: The protein TCRdb lists belongs to a much larger clone and differs from this DNA's translation at residue 13, which points to a read error; the protein shown is made from the DNA. V gene TRDV2 combines with J gene TRDJ1; 8 bases match TRDD3. The trim removed 3 bases at V and 8 bases at J, leaving 19 bases unmatched. The length of the CDR3 is 17 residues. CDR1 GEAIGNYY and CDR2 EKD come from the germline V gene. In DNA, the CDR3 is TGTGCCTGTGACGGGTTAGCTGGGGACACTGGGGGCGAGAAACTCATCTTT. This sequence encodes CACDGLAGDTGGEKLIF.

This clone is medium-sized. CDR3 coding DNA: TGTGCCTGTGACACAGCTGGCTGGGGGCCGAGGTACACCGATAAACTCATCTTT. This encodes CACDTAGWGPRYTDKLIF. The chain is built from TRDV2 and TRDJ1; 7 bases match TRDD3. Germline V gives CDR1 GEAIGNYY, CDR2 EKD. V lost 1 base to trimming and J lost 0 bases; unmatched junction nucleotides: 13. The CDR3 loop spans 18 amino acids.

This clone was detected a few times. One base away lies a much larger clone, so this may be a sequencing read error. At the DNA level, this CDR3 is encoded by other sequences in the same sample as well. V usage is TRDV2 and J usage is TRDJ1, with 7 bases identical to TRDD3. The CDR3 length is 14 residues. CDR1 and CDR2 (germline): GEAIGNYY, EKD. CDR3 DNA sequence: TGTGCCTGTGACACAATGGGGGACACGACTAAACTCATTTTT. Translation gives CACDTMGDTTKLIF.

By sample fraction, this clone is medium-sized. The chain carries TRDV2 and TRDJ1, with TRDD3 identical over 9 bases. This CDR3 region has 18 residues. CDR1 GEAIGNYY and CDR2 EKD come from the germline V gene. V gave up 1 base and J gave up 1 base; unmatched junction bases: 12. This CDR3 is CACDTLTGGPTGTDKLIF. The CDR3 bases are TGTGCCTGTGACACTCTTACTGGGGGACCCACGGGCACCGATAAACTCATCTTT.

Relative to its sample, this clone is medium-sized (0.01 to 0.1%). This chain links TRDV2 with TRDJ1, with 12 positions matching TRDD3. V lost 6 bases and J lost 5; bases outside the gene matches: 9. Germline values: CDR1 GEAIGNYY, CDR2 EKD. CDR3 size: 15 residues. CDR3 sequence reads: CACLELLGDTDKLIF. In DNA form, the CDR3 reads TGTGCCTGTCTAGAGTTACTGGGGGATACAGATAAACTCATCTTT.

About this clone: A read error may explain this, as a much larger clone is one base away. J is TRDJ1 and V is TRDV2, with 11 bases lining up with TRDD3. Germline V CDR1 and CDR2: GEAIGNYY, EKD. Trimming cost V 0 bases and J 2 bases; bases outside gene matches: 19. The CDR3 loop spans 21 amino acids. The CDR3 DNA reads TGTGCCTGTGACACCGGAGTACTGGGGGATATAGGCGCGGTCGGGACCGATAAACTCATCTTT. Protein product: CACDTGVLGDIGAVGTDKLIF.

This clone counts as medium-sized. CDR3 residues: CACDPLEAGYTDKLIF. CDR3 DNA sequence: TGTGCCTGTGATCCCCTTGAGGCGGGGTACACCGATAAACTCATCTTT. The chain employs TRDV2 and TRDJ1; no firm D call. The CDR3 spans 16 residues. The ends were cut back, 4 bases at V and 0 bases at J, with 17 bases in the middle. The germline CDR1 and CDR2 sequences are GEAIGNYY and EKD.

This clone was counted between two and nine times. Since a much larger clone is just one base distant, this may be a read error. The same CDR3 is also encoded by other DNA sequences in this sample. The chain uses TRDV2 and TRDJ3; D is perhaps TRDD3 (6 bases). CDR1 is GEAIGNYY and CDR2 is EKD in the germline V gene. The CDR3 is 21 residues long. V lost 1 base to trimming and J lost 1 base, with 22 bases between them. CDR3 nucleotide sequence: TGTGCCTGTGACACAACAGAGTCCGGGACTTGGGGGTCCTGGGACACCCGACAGATGTTTTTC. Protein sequence: CACDTTESGTWGSWDTRQMFF.

This clone is large. The chain carries TRDV2 and TRDJ2, with 8 bases fitting TRDD3. With 3 bases clipped from V and 11 bases from J, the junction kept 10 bases outside the gene matches. Germline V CDR1 and CDR2: GEAIGNYY, EKD. The CDR3 contains 14 residues. CDR3 sequence: CACDPILTGGQLFF. CDR3 DNA sequence: TGTGCCTGTGACCCAATATTAACTGGGGGCCAACTCTTCTTT.

To note about this clone: TCRdb has a much larger clone's protein, which differs at residue 4 from the translation of this DNA, likely because of a read error; what is shown is the protein translated from the DNA. The rearrangement joins TRDV2 to TRDJ1; tentative D call: TRDD3 (5 bases). Per the germline V gene, CDR1 is GEAIGNYY and CDR2 is EKD. Trimming cost V 4 bases and J 0 bases, with 14 bases left between them. This CDR3 is built from 15 residues. CDR3 residues: CACETIGAYTDKLIF. The CDR3 region has the DNA TGTGCCTGTGAGACCATTGGGGCTTACACCGATAAACTCATCTTT.

This clone was counted only a few times. Just one base apart from a much larger clone, this may be a read error. The same CDR3 can be traced to other DNA sequences in this sample. The chain uses TRDV2 and TRDJ1; D is perhaps TRDD3 (5 bases). CDR3 length equals 19 residues. The ends were cut back, 3 bases at V and 0 bases at J, with 25 bases in the middle. The germline V gene has CDR1 GEAIGNYY and CDR2 EKD. CDR3 loop: CACDPLSDGGYVNTDKLIF. The CDR3 nucleotides are TGTGCCTGTGACCCTCTTTCTGACGGGGGTTACGTCAACACCGATAAACTCATCTTT.

This clone has only a few counts. The chain uses TRDV2 and TRDJ1; 8 positions match TRDD3. This CDR3 is built from 20 residues. Germline assignment: CDR1 GEAIGNYY and CDR2 EKD. V was clipped by 5 bases and J by 0 bases; unmatched bases: 22. For the CDR3, the DNA is TGTGCCTGTGCCCCCGAGCGGCCTGGGGGACCTACACCATACACCGATAAACTCATCTTT. It specifies CACAPERPGGPTPYTDKLIF.

A remark on this clone: This clone may be a read error of a much larger clone one base away. Other DNA sequences of this sample code for an identical CDR3. V and J are TRDV2 and TRDJ1, with 7 bases matching TRDD3. Trimming cost V 1 base and J 0 bases; bases outside gene matches: 16. The CDR3 totals 19 residues. Germline V gene data show CDR1 as GEAIGNYY and CDR2 as EKD. CDR3 coding DNA: TGTGCCTGTGACACAGTCCGGGGGATTCAATTAGAGTACACCGATAAACTCATCTTT. It translates to CACDTVRGIQLEYTDKLIF.

This clone is medium-sized by share. The chain links TRDV2 to TRDJ1; D is ambiguous. CDR1 is GEAIGNYY, CDR2 EKD, per germline. CDR3 length: 14 amino acids. V lost 0 bases to trimming and J lost 3 bases, with 10 bases between them. The CDR3 nucleotides are TGTGCCTGTGACACCCTTACGGCTGCCGATAAACTCATCTTT. This encodes CACDTLTAADKLIF.

This clone was picked up a small number of times. TCRdb attributes to this sequence the protein of a much larger clone, which differs from the DNA translation at residue 12; a read error is likely, and the protein displayed is translated from the DNA. The identical CDR3 is also encoded by other nucleotide sequences in the sample. The chain combines TRDV2 with TRDJ1; D not certain. This CDR3 has 16 amino acids. The germline V gene has CDR1 GEAIGNYY and CDR2 EKD. CDR3 sequence (DNA): TGTGCCTGTGACACCCTAGCTGCGTCGGACACCGAGAAACTCATCTTT. It specifies CACDTLAASDTEKLIF.

As regards this clone: A far larger clone lies a single base away; this is likely a read error. The chain is built from TRDV2 and TRDJ1; TRDD3 agrees at 7 bases. This CDR3 region has 17 residues. Germline CDR1 and CDR2: GEAIGNYY and EKD. V shed 2 bases and J 0 bases; nucleotides not matched to a gene: 11. The CDR3 DNA reads as TGTGCCTGTGACAACCTGGGGGCAGAAGGATACACCGATAAACTCATCTTT. Protein: CACDNLGAEGYTDKLIF.

This clone has just a few counts. The protein held in TCRdb is that of a much larger clone and does not match this DNA's translation at residue 6, likely because of a read error; the protein shown is translated from the DNA. The chain has TRDV2 and TRDJ1; TRDD3 matches at 7 bases. V dropped 3 bases and J dropped 3; count of bases not matched to a gene: 12. This CDR3 has 16 amino acids. Germline CDR1 reads GEAIGNYY; CDR2 reads EKD. CDR3 amino acids: CACDSVLGIQADKLIF. CDR3 in DNA: TGTGCCTGTGACTCGGTACTGGGGATTCAGGCCGATAAACTCATCTTT.

This clone is classed as medium-sized. The V gene is TRDV2, the J gene TRDJ1; 13 positions match TRDD3. The CDR3 covers 20 residues. Per the germline V gene, CDR1 is GEAIGNYY and CDR2 is EKD. With V trimmed by 0 bases and J by 1 base, 13 bases remained unmatched. The CDR3 reads CACDTFQDWGIRESTDKLIF. In DNA, the CDR3 is TGTGCCTGTGACACCTTCCAGGACTGGGGGATACGAGAGAGCACCGATAAACTCATCTTT.

Regarding this clone: Just one base apart from a much larger clone, this may be a read error. The chain links TRDV2 to TRDJ1, with 12 bases matching TRDD3. Germline V gene sequence: CDR1 GEAIGNYY, CDR2 EKD. CDR3 size: 21 residues. V lost 0 bases to trimming and J lost 0 bases; unmatched junction nucleotides: 16. CDR3 in amino acids: CACDTVSPRLGDTRDTDKLIF. The CDR3 DNA sequence: TGTGCCTGTGACACCGTTTCCCCACGGCTGGGGGATACGAGGGACACCGATAAACTCATCTTT.

About this clone itself: The protein recorded in TCRdb matches a much larger clone and deviates from this DNA's translation at residue 13, suggesting a read error; the protein here is obtained by translating the DNA. The chain couples TRDV2 to TRDJ1, with D possibly TRDD3 on 5 matching bases. CDR3 length: 15 amino acids. Per germline, CDR1 GEAIGNYY and CDR2 EKD. The CDR3 region has the DNA TGTGCCTGTGACACCGTGGGGCCCCTAACCGATAAACCCATCTTT. This sequence encodes CACDTVGPLTDKPIF.

In its sample, this clone is medium-sized. The rearrangement joins TRDV2 to TRDJ1; 13 positions agree with TRDD3. The J segment lost 3 bases and the V segment lost 1 base, leaving 16 bases of the junction unmatched. The CDR3 sequence is 20 residues long. CDR1 is GEAIGNYY, CDR2 EKD, per germline. The CDR3 reads CACDTLSTGGYGKIPDKLIF. In DNA form, the CDR3 reads TGTGCCTGTGACACTCTTTCGACTGGGGGATACGGAAAGATCCCCGATAAACTCATCTTT.

Comment on this clone: The protein TCRdb gives is from a much larger clone and does not agree with this DNA's translation at residue 15, likely a read error; the protein shown here comes from the DNA. In DNA form, the CDR3 reads TGTGCCTGTTCGAGCTTGGGGATTAGTACGTACACCGATAAATTCATCTTT. It specifies CACSSLGISTYTDKFIF. The chain uses TRDV2 and TRDJ1; tentative D call: TRDD3 (6 bases). CDR3 length: 17 residues. CDR1 is GEAIGNYY, CDR2 EKD, per germline.

This clone is labeled as medium-sized. The chain couples TRDV2 to TRDJ1, with 9 bases fitting TRDD3. Germline V gene data show CDR1 as GEAIGNYY and CDR2 as EKD. The trim removed 1 base at V and 0 bases at J, leaving 11 bases unmatched. The CDR3 is 18 amino acids. CDR3 coding DNA: TGTGCCTGTGACACGGTACTGGGGGAATTGAAGTACACCGATAAACTCATCTTT. The encoded protein is CACDTVLGELKYTDKLIF.

Details on this clone: TCRdb's protein for this DNA is that of a much larger clone and differs from the translation at residue 9, likely a read error; the protein shown is the DNA translation. V gene TRDV2 combines with J gene TRDJ1; 11 bases are a match to TRDD3. Looked up from germline, CDR1 is GEAIGNYY and CDR2 is EKD. Unmatched junction bases numbered 16, after V lost 0 bases and J lost 5 bases. The CDR3 consists of 19 residues. The CDR3 DNA reads as TGTGCCTGTGACACCGTCAGCCGGATTGGGGGATACGGTGGAGATAAACTCATCTTT. Residues: CACDTVSRIGGYGGDKLIF.

About this clone itself: TCRdb's listed protein matches a much larger clone and diverges from this DNA's translation at residue 15, likely through a read error; the protein shown comes from the DNA. The V call is TRDV2, the J call TRDJ1, with TRDD3 matching 12 bases. The CDR3 contains 17 residues. Germline-derived CDR1 and CDR2 are GEAIGNYY and EKD. The CDR3 loop reads CACDFILGDTMADKFIF. DNA for the CDR3: TGTGCCTGTGACTTTATACTGGGGGATACAATGGCCGATAAATTCATCTTT.

By proportion, this clone is medium-sized. The V and J genes are TRDV2 and TRDJ1, with a weak D call TRDD3 (5 bases). The CDR3 has 16 residues. The V gene's germline CDR1 is GEAIGNYY and CDR2 EKD. Trimming cost V 3 bases and J 1 base, with 17 bases left between them. CDR3 in amino acids: CACDLTGFSGTDKLIF. In DNA form, the CDR3 reads TGTGCCTGTGACCTTACTGGATTCTCGGGCACCGATAAACTCATCTTT.

The sample holds a few counts of this clone. The amino acid sequence in TCRdb belongs to a much larger clone and departs from this DNA's translation at residue 9, likely a sequencing read error; the sequence shown is translated from the DNA. The rearrangement links TRDV2 to TRDJ1, with D maybe TRDD3 (6 bases). Germline values: CDR1 GEAIGNYY, CDR2 EKD. CDR3 length equals 16 residues. V lost 1 base and J lost 1, with 15 bases in between. The CDR3 here is CACDTITGFRTDKLIF. The CDR3 coding sequence is TGTGCCTGTGACACGATTACTGGGTTTCGCACCGATAAACTCATCTTT.